This TCR beta chain was profiled in a study of blood T cell repertoires in COVID-19 (dated by TCRdb to the early 2020s). Looking at the study overall: Collaborator samples came from the United States, Italy and Spain and covered acute and convalescent phases of COVID-19. The prospective study material was composed of cDNA or gDNA derived from T cells, B-cell-depleted T cells, or PBMCs. Deeply sampled blood TCRbeta repertoires from subjects exposed to, actively infected with, or recovered from COVID-19 were included in the dataset. The repertoires were released in a freely available public database intended as a resource for research on the immune response to SARS-CoV-2. Samples were obtained from the ongoing ImmuneRACE study (first 160 participants) and from 1,254 subjects provided by 6 global collaborators. Sample metadata almost always included a de-identified subject ID, COVID-19 status, age in years and sex. Where available, HLA class I and class II types were taken from metadata supplied by the sample provider and were not determined by assay-based typing. The full study reports these points: Clinical and demographic metadata were provided uncurated, with the amount varying by source and participant.

The immunoSEQ Assay, a bias-controlled multiplex PCR, was used to amplify TCRbeta CDR3 regions from genomic DNA. The original pipeline was this. Nucleated cell counts per sample were estimated from amplification of reference gene primers within the assay. To quantify the absolute abundance of each unique TCRbeta CDR3 rearrangement, sequence reads were collapsed and filtered. For each sample, productive Simpson clonality was calculated as the square root of Simpson's diversity index across productive rearrangements. TCRdb obtained this table from immuneACCESS and retained in-frame rearrangements with V and J assigned. These tables miss some clones; where compared with another copy, unresolved V genes account for less than half of the shortfall, and the remainder is unexplained. From that table come the V and J calls and clone size; the DNA was used to work out D and trimming. This sample lists around 240,000 clones; approximately 83% were detected once. Under 2.5% of the sample belongs to the ten largest clones.

Enrolling through a virtual design, the prospective study's participants ranged in age from roughly 18 to 89 years and lived across about two dozen United States geographic areas. In the prospective study, participants were assigned to cohorts based on the clinical history participants reported in a screening survey and a study questionnaire. For ImmuneRACE Cohort 3, a participant was defined as recovered based on two consecutive negative NP/OP PCR tests, clearance by a healthcare professional, or resolution of symptoms. Each participant in the prospective study had whole blood, serum and a nasopharyngeal or oropharyngeal swab collected by mobile phlebotomists. Over an approximately 2-month period, participants in the prospective study had the option of providing additional blood draws and questionnaires. Before DNA extraction, prospective study blood samples were shipped either frozen or at room temperature.

Concerning this clone itself: Its antigen is currently not known. Base-call qualities are not available, and no considerably larger clone is one nucleotide away.

Sample: PBMCs or T cells enriched from blood (not recorded which). The TCR sequence derives from a woman in her fifties or sixties who had recovered from COVID-19.

The bases are TGTGCCAGCAGCCCGGGACAGGGGAACGAGCAGTACTTC. Its product reads: CASSPGQGNEQYF. The rearranged chain carries TRBV6-5 and TRBJ2-7, and TRBD1 aligns with 10 junction nucleotides. V and J are trimmed by 6 bases and 5 bases, and the gene matches miss 4 bases of the junction. The germline V gene specifies MNHEY as CDR1 and SVGAGI as CDR2. Reading from cysteine to phenylalanine, the CDR3 counts 13 amino acids. Left in the record is the CDR3 DNA by itself, 39 bases read in frame from the first base.